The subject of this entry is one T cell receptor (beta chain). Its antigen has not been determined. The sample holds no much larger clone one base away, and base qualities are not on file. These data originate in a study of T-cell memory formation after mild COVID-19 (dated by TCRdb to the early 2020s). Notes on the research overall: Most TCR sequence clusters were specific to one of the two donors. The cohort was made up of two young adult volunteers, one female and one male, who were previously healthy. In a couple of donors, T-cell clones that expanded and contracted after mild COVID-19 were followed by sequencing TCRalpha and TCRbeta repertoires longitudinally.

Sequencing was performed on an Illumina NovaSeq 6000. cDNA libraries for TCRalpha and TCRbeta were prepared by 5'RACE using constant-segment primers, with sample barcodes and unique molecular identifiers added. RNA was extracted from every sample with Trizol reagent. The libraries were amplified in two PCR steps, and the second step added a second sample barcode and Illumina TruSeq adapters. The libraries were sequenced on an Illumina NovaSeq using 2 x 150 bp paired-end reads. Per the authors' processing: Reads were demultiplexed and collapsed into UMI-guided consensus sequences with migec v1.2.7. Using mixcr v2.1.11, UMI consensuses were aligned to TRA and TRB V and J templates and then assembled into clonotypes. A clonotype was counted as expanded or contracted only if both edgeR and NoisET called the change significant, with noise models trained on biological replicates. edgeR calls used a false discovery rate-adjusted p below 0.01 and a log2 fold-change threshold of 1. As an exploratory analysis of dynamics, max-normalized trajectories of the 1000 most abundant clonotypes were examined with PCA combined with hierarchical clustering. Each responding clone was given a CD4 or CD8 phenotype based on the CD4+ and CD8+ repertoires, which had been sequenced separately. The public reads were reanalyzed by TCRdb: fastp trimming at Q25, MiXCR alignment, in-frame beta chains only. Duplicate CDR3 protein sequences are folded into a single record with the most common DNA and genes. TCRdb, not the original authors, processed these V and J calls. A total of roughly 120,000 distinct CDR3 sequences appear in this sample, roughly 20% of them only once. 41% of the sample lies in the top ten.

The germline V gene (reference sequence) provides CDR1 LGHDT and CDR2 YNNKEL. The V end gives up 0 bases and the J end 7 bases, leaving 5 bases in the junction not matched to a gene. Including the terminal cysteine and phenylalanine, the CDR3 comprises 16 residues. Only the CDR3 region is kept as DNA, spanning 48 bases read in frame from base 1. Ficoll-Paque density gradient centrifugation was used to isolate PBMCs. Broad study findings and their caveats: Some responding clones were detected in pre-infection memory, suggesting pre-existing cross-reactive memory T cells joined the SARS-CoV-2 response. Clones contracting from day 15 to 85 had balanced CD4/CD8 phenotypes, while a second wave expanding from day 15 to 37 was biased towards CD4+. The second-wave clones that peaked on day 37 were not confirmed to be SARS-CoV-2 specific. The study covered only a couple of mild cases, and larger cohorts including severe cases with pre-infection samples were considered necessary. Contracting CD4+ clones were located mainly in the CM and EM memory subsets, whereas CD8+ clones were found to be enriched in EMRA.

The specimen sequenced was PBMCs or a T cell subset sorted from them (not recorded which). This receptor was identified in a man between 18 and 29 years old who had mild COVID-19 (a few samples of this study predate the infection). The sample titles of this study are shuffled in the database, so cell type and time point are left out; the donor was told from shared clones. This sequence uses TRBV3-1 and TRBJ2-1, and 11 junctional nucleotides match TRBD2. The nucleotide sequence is TGTGCCAGCAGCCAAGATAGGTCTAGCGGGGGGAATGAGCAGTTCTTC. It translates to CASSQDRSSGGNEQFF.